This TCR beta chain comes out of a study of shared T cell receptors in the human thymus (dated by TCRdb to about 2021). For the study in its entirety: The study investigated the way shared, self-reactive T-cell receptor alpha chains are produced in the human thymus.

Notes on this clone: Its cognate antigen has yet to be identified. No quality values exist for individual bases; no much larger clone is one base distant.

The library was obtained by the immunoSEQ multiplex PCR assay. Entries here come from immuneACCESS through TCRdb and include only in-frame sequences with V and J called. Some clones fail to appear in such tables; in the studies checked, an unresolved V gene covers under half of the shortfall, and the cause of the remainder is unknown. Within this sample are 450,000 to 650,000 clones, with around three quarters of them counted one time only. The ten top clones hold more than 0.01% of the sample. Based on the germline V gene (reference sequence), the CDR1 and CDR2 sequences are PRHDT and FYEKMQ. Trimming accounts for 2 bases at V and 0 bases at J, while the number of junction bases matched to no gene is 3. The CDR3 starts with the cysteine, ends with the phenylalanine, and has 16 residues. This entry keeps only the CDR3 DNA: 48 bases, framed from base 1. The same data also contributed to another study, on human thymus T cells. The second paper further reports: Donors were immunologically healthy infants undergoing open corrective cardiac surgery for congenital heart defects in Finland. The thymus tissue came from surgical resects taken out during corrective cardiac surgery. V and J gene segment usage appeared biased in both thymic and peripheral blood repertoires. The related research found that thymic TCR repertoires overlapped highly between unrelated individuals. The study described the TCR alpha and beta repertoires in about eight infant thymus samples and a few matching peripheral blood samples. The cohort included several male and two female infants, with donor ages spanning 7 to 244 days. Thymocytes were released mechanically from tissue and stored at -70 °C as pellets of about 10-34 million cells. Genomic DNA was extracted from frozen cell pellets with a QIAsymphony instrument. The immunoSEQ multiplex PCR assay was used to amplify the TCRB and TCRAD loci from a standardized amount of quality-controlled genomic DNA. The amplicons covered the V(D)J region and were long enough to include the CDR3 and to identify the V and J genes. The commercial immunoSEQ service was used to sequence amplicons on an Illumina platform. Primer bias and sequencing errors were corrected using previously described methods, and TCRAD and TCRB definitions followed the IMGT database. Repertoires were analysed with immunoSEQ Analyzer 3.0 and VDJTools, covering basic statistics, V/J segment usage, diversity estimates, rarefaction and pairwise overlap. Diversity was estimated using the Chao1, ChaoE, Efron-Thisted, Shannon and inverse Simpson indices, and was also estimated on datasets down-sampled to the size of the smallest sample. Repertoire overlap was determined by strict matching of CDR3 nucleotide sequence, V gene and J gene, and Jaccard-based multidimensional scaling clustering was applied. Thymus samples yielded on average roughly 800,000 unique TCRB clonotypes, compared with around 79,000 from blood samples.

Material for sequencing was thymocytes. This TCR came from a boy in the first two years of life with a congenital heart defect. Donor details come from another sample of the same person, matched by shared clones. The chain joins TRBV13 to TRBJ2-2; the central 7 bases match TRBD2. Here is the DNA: TGTGCCAGCAGCTTAAGACTAGCTCCGAACACCGGGGAGCTGTTTTTT. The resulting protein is CASSLRLAPNTGELFF.